Listed below are T cell receptor beta chains from one sample, sequenced in a study of blood T cell repertoires in COVID-19. Profiled with immunoSEQ multiplex PCR; TCRdb holds only in-frame clones, not every one. The sample has 30,000 to 45,000 clones, more than 75% seen once. Material: peripheral blood. The receptors were gathered from a man in his 70s with acute or convalescent COVID-19. Both conserved end residues are part of each CDR3. D genes are given only for firm matches. Expanded clones get a size class; other rows say once, few or many, or leave the size out.

D	V	J	size	CDR3	DNA
TRBD1	TRBV5-1	TRBJ1-2	.	CASSHGTGDYYGYTF	TGCGCCAGCAGCCATGGGACAGGGGATTACTATGGCTACACCTTC
.	TRBV30	TRBJ1-2	.	CAWSVRGMTLGCTF	TGTGCCTGGAGTGTACGTGGCATGACACTCGGCTGCACCTTC
.	TRBV25-1	TRBJ1-2	.	CASSEWGEKAGGYTF	TGTGCCAGCAGTGAATGGGGGGAAAAGGCTGGTGGCTACACCTTC
TRBD2	TRBV28	TRBJ2-7	.	CASSLRGSEQYF	TGTGCCAGCAGTTTGCGGGGGAGCGAGCAGTACTTC
.	TRBV7-2	TRBJ2-5	.	CASSLSVAEETQYF	TGTGCCAGCAGCTTATCGGTAGCGGAAGAGACCCAGTACTTC
TRBD1	TRBV28	TRBJ2-7	.	CASSWWGQGTSYEQYF	TGTGCCAGCAGTTGGTGGGGACAGGGGACTTCCTACGAGCAGTACTTC
.	TRBV19	TRBJ2-5	.	CASSLLGGETQYF	TGTGCCAGTAGCCTACTCGGCGGGGAGACCCAGTACTTC
.	TRBV9	TRBJ2-1	.	CASSVRSGLYNEQFF	TGTGCCAGCAGCGTACGGAGCGGGCTCTACAATGAGCAGTTCTTC
.	TRBV6-5	TRBJ1-3	.	CASMMTGYSGNTIYF	TGTGCCAGCATGATGACGGGGTACTCTGGAAACACCATATATTTT
.	TRBV6-6	TRBJ1-6	.	CASRVTEENSPLHF	TGTGCCAGCAGGGTTACTGAGGAGAATTCACCCCTCCACTTT
TRBD2	TRBV19	TRBJ2-2	.	CASSTVPPGGVITGELFF	TGTGCCAGTAGTACAGTCCCTCCGGGGGGAGTGATAACCGGGGAGCTGTTTTTT
TRBD1	TRBV30	TRBJ1-1	.	CAWSPQGVATEAFF	TGTGCCTGGAGCCCTCAGGGGGTGGCCACTGAAGCTTTCTTT
.	TRBV2	TRBJ1-1	.	CASSESGDCEAFF	TGTGCCAGCAGTGAATCGGGAGATTGTGAAGCTTTCTTT
TRBD1	TRBV12-3/TRBV12-4	TRBJ1-1	.	CASSSGQGEAFF	TGTGCCAGCAGCTCCGGACAGGGTGAAGCTTTCTTT
.	TRBV13	TRBJ1-1	.	CASSLDGNTEAFF	TGTGCCAGCAGCTTAGACGGTAACACTGAAGCTTTCTTT
TRBD1	TRBV19	TRBJ2-3	.	CASSIDRTGFRTDTQYF	TGTGCCAGTAGTATAGACCGGACAGGGTTCAGGACAGATACGCAGTATTTT
TRBD2	TRBV11-2	TRBJ2-7	.	CASSLGAGVEEYF	TGTGCCAGCAGCTTAGGAGCGGGGGTAGAAGAGTACTTC
TRBD2	TRBV10-2	TRBJ2-1	.	CASSVRGVSGGYNEQFF	TGCGCCAGCAGTGTTAGGGGGGTTAGCGGGGGGTACAATGAGCAGTTCTTC
.	TRBV11-3	TRBJ2-7	.	CASSLGSTYEQYF	TGTGCCAGCAGCTTAGGTTCTACCTACGAGCAGTACTTC
TRBD1	TRBV7-2	TRBJ2-4	.	CAVPGQDSKNIQYF	TGTGCAGTCCCGGGACAGGATTCCAAAAACATTCAGTACTTC
.	TRBV20-1	TRBJ1-2	.	CSVSSYGYTF	TGCAGTGTTTCGAGCTATGGCTACACCTTC
.	TRBV24-1	TRBJ1-5	.	CATSDSTVKQPQHF	TGTGCCACCAGTGACAGCACAGTTAAACAGCCCCAGCATTTT
TRBD2	TRBV7-6	TRBJ2-7	.	CASRRTSGGKQYF	TGTGCCAGCAGACGGACTAGCGGAGGAAAGCAGTACTTC
TRBD1	TRBV6-1	TRBJ1-1	.	CASSEDDRGSFLGTEAFF	TGTGCCAGCAGTGAAGATGACAGGGGAAGCTTCTTGGGCACTGAAGCTTTCTTT
.	TRBV10-3	TRBJ1-6	few	CAIRGDGGGSSPLHF	TGTGCCATCCGAGGGGACGGTGGGGGGAGTTCACCCCTCCACTTT
.	TRBV5-1	TRBJ2-2	once	CASSLGTTGELFF	TGCGCCAGCAGCTTGGGGACAACCGGGGAGCTGTTTTTT
TRBD2	TRBV9	TRBJ2-3	.	CASSVGSRGLAHTDTQYF	TGTGCCAGCAGCGTAGGGAGCCGGGGACTAGCCCACACAGATACGCAGTATTTT
TRBD1	TRBV6-2/TRBV6-3	TRBJ2-7	few	CASSYSGQGSKQYF	TGTGCCAGCAGTTACTCTGGACAGGGCTCCAAGCAGTACTTC
TRBD2	TRBV4-3	TRBJ2-3	.	CASSQDTSGGADTQYF	TGCGCCAGCAGCCAAGATACTAGCGGGGGGGCGGATACGCAGTATTTT
.	TRBV4-1	TRBJ2-7	large	CASSRRLRGLTYEQYF	TGCGCCAGCAGCCGAAGATTACGGGGTTTGACCTACGAGCAGTACTTC
TRBD1	TRBV27	TRBJ1-2	.	CASSSGQGQVYGYTF	TGTGCCAGCAGCTCCGGACAGGGCCAGGTCTATGGCTACACCTTC
TRBD1	TRBV2	TRBJ1-5	.	CASSWGTGGIYSNQPQHF	TGTGCCAGCAGTTGGGGGACAGGGGGCATTTATAGCAATCAGCCCCAGCATTTT
.	TRBV24-1	TRBJ1-2	once	CATSDLGRAYGYTF	TGTGCCACCAGTGATTTAGGCAGGGCTTATGGCTACACCTTC
TRBD2	TRBV3-1/TRBV3-2	TRBJ2-5	.	CASSQEVLAGGQTQYF	TGTGCCAGCAGCCAAGAAGTGCTAGCGGGGGGGCAGACCCAGTACTTC
TRBD2	TRBV19	TRBJ2-3	.	CASMISGKGDTQYF	TGTGCCAGTATGATTAGCGGGAAGGGCGATACGCAGTATTTT
.	TRBV7-2	TRBJ2-1	.	CASSLQAGYNEQFF	TGTGCCAGCAGCTTGCAAGCAGGCTACAATGAGCAGTTCTTC
.	TRBV24-1	TRBJ2-7	.	CATSDRGGSPYEQYF	TGTGCCACCAGTGACCGCGGAGGCTCCCCCTACGAGCAGTACTTC
TRBD2	TRBV28	TRBJ2-3	.	CASSFHSGLSTDTQYF	TGTGCCAGCAGTTTCCATAGCGGGCTTAGCACAGATACGCAGTATTTT
.	TRBV18	TRBJ1-1	.	CASSPVNGEGTFF	TGTGCCAGCTCACCAGTAAACGGAGAGGGAACTTTCTTT
.	TRBV19	TRBJ1-2	.	CASSTTGPSNYGYTF	TGTGCCAGTAGCACTACAGGGCCCTCTAACTATGGCTACACCTTC
TRBD1	TRBV12-3/TRBV12-4	TRBJ2-5	.	CAGDREETQYF	TGTGCCGGGGACAGGGAAGAGACCCAGTACTTC
.	TRBV4-1	TRBJ1-2	.	CASSQDGYGYTF	TGCGCCAGCAGCCAAGACGGCTATGGCTACACCTTC
TRBD1	TRBV6-5	TRBJ2-7	few	CASSLTTGAYEQYF	TGTGCCAGCAGCCTAACCACAGGGGCCTACGAGCAGTACTTC